Following are 9 T cell receptor beta chains from one sample sequenced in a study of T cells after yellow fever vaccination. Using its own MiXCR run on the 5' RACE reads, TCRdb lists one record per CDR3 protein. The table shows about 330,000 distinct CDR3 sequences, with about 4% occurring only once. This material consisted of PBMCs, taken 5 days after the yellow fever booster vaccination. These receptors were taken from a man aged 18 to 30 who received the YFV17D yellow fever vaccine.

This chain uses TRBV12-3 or TRBV12-4 with TRBJ2-1; 9 bases agree with TRBD1. Losses at the gene ends were 4 bases for V and 4 bases for J; bases not matched to a gene: 11. This CDR3 is 17 amino acids long. The CDR3 sequence: CASSSTGWTGVYNEQFF. As DNA, the CDR3 is TGTGCCAGCAGTTCTACCGGTTGGACAGGGGTTTACAATGAGCAGTTCTTC.

This clonotype was detected only a few times. The DNA for the CDR3 is TGTGCCAGCAGTGAAAGGGGCTCTGGGGCCAACGTCCTGACTTTC. Protein sequence: CASSERGSGANVLTF. The V gene is TRBV6-4, the J gene TRBJ2-6; TRBD1 is a possible D gene (5 bases). Germline CDR1 is MRHNA and CDR2 is SNTAGT. This CDR3 has 15 residues. V lost 3 bases and J lost 0, with 6 bases in between.

The chain employs TRBV7-2 and TRBJ2-3; no reliable D call. The CDR3 spans 13 residues. Trimming removed 3 bases from V and 4 bases from J, with 8 bases in between. Germline lookup yields CDR1 SGHTA and CDR2 FQGNSA. CDR3 protein: CASSLKSADTQYF. The CDR3 region has the DNA TGTGCCAGCAGCTTGAAGAGTGCAGATACGCAGTATTTT.

This rearrangement joins TRBV12-3 or TRBV12-4 to TRBJ2-7; TRBD1 agrees at 11 bases. After removal of 2 bases from V and 7 bases from J, the junction contained 4 bases not matched to a gene. This CDR3 has 14 residues. This CDR3 reads CASSLRDRGIEQYF. The CDR3 region has the DNA TGTGCCAGCAGTTTAAGGGACAGGGGGATTGAGCAGTACTTC.

The chain is built from TRBV5-5 and TRBJ2-2, with 8 bases matching TRBD1. CDR1 and CDR2 from the germline V gene are SGHKS and YYEKEE (reference sequence). V lost 4 bases and J lost 5; bases outside the gene matches: 13. The CDR3 loop spans 17 amino acids. CDR3 sequence reads: CASSRQPRGRGTGELFF. In DNA form, the CDR3 reads TGTGCCAGCAGCCGACAACCCAGGGGGCGAGGAACCGGGGAGCTGTTTTTT.

A few counts support this clonotype. V gene TRBV6-8 combines with J gene TRBJ2-7; D gene unclear. The CDR3 covers 22 residues. Germline loops: CDR1 MNHGY, CDR2 SAAAGT. The germline V and J ends were trimmed by 5 bases and 3 bases, with 38 bases remaining between them. The CDR3 DNA follows: TGTGCCAGCAGTCCCACTCCCACTGTCGTAGGGCTAACCTTGGCCTCCTACTACGAGCAGTACGTC. Protein: CASSPTPTVVGLTLASYYEQYV.

This clonotype appeared a few times. The gene calls are TRBV5-1 and TRBJ2-3, with 11 bases lining up with TRBD2. This CDR3 spans 17 amino acids. Trimming took 1 base from V and 3 from J; bases not matched to a gene: 7. The germline V gene encodes CDR1 SGHRS and CDR2 YFSETQ. The CDR3 DNA is TGCGCCAGCAGCTTGTTCCTAGCGGGGGGCCAGACAGATACGCAGTATTTT. Translation: CASSLFLAGGQTDTQYF.

The chain links TRBV24-1 to TRBJ2-7, with TRBD2 matching 9 bases. The CDR3 runs 11 residues. Germline CDR1 and CDR2: KGHDR and SFDVKD. V trimming: 11 bases; J trimming: 4 bases; junction bases outside the gene matches: 2. The CDR3 DNA follows: TGTGCCAAGCGGGGGGCTTACGAGCAGTACTTC. It is translated as CAKRGAYEQYF.

This clonotype was observed at least ten times. The gene calls are TRBV4-3 and TRBJ1-3; no definite D call. The V gene's germline CDR1 is LGHNA and CDR2 YSLEER. The length of the CDR3 is 14 residues. The V and J ends lost 1 base and 4 bases respectively, with 8 bases between them. This chain's CDR3 is CASSQGNGGNTIYF. The CDR3 coding sequence is TGCGCCAGCAGCCAAGGGAATGGGGGAAACACCATATATTTT.